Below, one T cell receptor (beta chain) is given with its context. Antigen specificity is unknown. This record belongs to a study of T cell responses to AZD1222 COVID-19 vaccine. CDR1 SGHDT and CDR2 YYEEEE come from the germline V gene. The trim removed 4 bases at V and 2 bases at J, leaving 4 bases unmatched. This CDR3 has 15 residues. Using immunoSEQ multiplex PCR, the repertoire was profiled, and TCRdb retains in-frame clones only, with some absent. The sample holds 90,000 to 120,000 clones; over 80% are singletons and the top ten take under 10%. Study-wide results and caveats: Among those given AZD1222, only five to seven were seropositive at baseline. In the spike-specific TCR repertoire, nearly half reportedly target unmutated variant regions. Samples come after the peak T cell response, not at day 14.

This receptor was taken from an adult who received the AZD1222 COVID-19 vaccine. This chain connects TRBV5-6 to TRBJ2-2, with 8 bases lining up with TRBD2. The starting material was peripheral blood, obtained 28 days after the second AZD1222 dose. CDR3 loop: CASSAGGANTGELFF. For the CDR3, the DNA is TGTGCCAGCAGCGCCGGGGGGGCCAACACCGGGGAGCTGTTTTTT.